A selection of T cell receptor beta chains follows, all from one sample in a study of glioma-infiltrating T cells. MiXCR, applied by TCRdb to the multiplex PCR reads, yields one record per CDR3 protein. In the table there are approximately 400,000 distinct CDR3 sequences, roughly 41% of which are singletons. The sequenced sample consisted of glioma tissue, nonneoplastic brain tissue, or PBMCs (not recorded which). The source is a human donor with low-grade glioma or glioblastoma, undergoing nonglioma brain surgery, or in good health (not recorded which). CDR3s include the opening cysteine and the closing phenylalanine or tryptophan. Each record gives: J gene, V gene, CDR3 protein.

J: TRBJ2-5
V: TRBV28
CDR3: CASSFWTSAEETQYF

J: TRBJ2-1
V: TRBV6-1
CDR3: CASSPNSLPYNEQSF

J: TRBJ2-1
V: TRBV6-1
CDR3: CASSPSPGGPYNVQFF

J: TRBJ2-2
V: TRBV20-1
CDR3: CSARARRLNTGELFF

J: TRBJ2-3
V: TRBV28
CDR3: CASSQAGGWNTQYF

J: TRBJ1-1
V: TRBV29-1
CDR3: CSAYRVNTEAFF

J: TRBJ1-3
V: TRBV7-8
CDR3: CASSGPSGTRGNTIYF

J: TRBJ2-1
V: TRBV28
CDR3: CASSDSYNEQFF

J: TRBJ1-2
V: TRBV7-9
CDR3: CASSSWGRPGRSGYTF

J: TRBJ2-2
V: TRBV7-9
CDR3: CASDTSGRTGELFF

J: TRBJ2-1
V: TRBV3-1
CDR3: CASSQGWDNEQFF

J: TRBJ1-4
V: TRBV20-1
CDR3: CSATPTGARSNEKLFF

J: TRBJ2-1
V: TRBV27
CDR3: CASSARGRIGNEQFF

J: TRBJ2-7
V: TRBV28
CDR3: CARRAPGLAGNEQYF

J: TRBJ1-2
V: TRBV3-1
CDR3: CASSQSRGTYGYTF

J: TRBJ2-7
V: TRBV25-1
CDR3: CASSGRAEGEQYF

J: TRBJ2-3
V: TRBV5-1
CDR3: CASSRDSSTDKQYF

J: TRBJ2-1
V: TRBV6-2/TRBV6-3
CDR3: CASRGTSGPPLYNEQFF

J: TRBJ2-7
V: TRBV20-1
CDR3: CSAPRGDRVHYEQYF

J: TRBJ2-7
V: TRBV4-1
CDR3: CASSEAALAGGYEQYF

J: TRBJ1-4
V: TRBV20-1
CDR3: CSAAVDRGGIAHEKLFF

J: TRBJ2-1
V: TRBV15
CDR3: CATSRDVPSSYNEQFF

J: TRBJ2-1
V: TRBV6-5
CDR3: CASRAYNEQFF

J: TRBJ2-2
V: TRBV29-1
CDR3: CSVGQGRSLANTGELFF

J: TRBJ2-1
V: TRBV4-1
CDR3: CASSHLGQGSNEQFF

J: TRBJ1-5
V: TRBV2
CDR3: CASSGEGRNQPQHF

J: TRBJ2-7
V: TRBV6-1
CDR3: CASRLTPTGVYEQYF